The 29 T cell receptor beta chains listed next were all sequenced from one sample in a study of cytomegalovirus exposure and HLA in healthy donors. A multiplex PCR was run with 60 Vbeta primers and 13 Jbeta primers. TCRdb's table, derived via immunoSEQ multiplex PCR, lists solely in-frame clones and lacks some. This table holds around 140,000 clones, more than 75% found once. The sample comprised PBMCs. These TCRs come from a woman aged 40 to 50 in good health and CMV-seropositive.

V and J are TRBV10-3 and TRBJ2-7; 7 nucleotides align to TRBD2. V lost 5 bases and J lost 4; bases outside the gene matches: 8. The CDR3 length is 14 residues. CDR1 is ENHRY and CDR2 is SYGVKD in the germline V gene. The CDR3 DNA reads TGTGCCATCAGTAGGGGAGGGCCGGTGTACGAGCAGTACTTC. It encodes CAISRGGPVYEQYF.

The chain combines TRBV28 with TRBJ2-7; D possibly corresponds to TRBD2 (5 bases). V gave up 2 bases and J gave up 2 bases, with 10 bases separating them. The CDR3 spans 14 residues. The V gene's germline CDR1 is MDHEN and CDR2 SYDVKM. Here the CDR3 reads CASSLEGLTYEQYF. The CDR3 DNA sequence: TGTGCCAGCAGTTTAGAGGGTCTGACCTACGAGCAGTACTTC.

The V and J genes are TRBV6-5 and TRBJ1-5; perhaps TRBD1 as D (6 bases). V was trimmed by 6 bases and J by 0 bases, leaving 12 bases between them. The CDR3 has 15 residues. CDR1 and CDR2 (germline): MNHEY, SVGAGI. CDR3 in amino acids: CASSRSRGSNQPQHF. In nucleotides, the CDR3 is TGTGCCAGCAGCCGATCCAGGGGTAGCAATCAGCCCCAGCATTTT.

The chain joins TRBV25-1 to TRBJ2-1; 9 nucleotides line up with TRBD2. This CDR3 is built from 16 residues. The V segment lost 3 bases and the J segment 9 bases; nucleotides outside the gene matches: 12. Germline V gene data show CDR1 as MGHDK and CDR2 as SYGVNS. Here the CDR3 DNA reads TGTGCCAGCAGTGACTCAAGGGGCGGGAGGGCGAGTGAGCAGTTCTTC. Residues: CASSDSRGGRASEQFF.

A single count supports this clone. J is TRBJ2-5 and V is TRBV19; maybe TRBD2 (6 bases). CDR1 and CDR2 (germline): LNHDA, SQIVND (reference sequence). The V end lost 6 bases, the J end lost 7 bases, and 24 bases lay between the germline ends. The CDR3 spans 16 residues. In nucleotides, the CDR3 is TGTGCCAGTAGGGACCCTGGACCGCCTCTCGGGGGGACCCAGTACTTC. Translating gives CASRDPGPPLGGTQYF.

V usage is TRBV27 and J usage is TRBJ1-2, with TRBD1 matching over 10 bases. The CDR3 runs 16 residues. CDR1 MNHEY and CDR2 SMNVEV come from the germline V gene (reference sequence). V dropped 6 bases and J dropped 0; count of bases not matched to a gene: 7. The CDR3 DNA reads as TGTGCCAGCAGCCCGACAGGGGGCCGCACTAACTATGGCTACACCTTC. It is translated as CASSPTGGRTNYGYTF.

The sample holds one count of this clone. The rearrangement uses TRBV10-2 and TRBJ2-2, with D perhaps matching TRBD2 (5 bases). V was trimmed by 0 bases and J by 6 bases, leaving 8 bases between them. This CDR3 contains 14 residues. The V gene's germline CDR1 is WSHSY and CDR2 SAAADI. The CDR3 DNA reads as TGCGCCAGCAGTGAGTCAGGCGGGCCCGGGGAGCTGTTTTTT. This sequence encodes CASSESGGPGELFF.

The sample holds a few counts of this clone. Written as DNA, the CDR3 is TGTGCCACCGGGGCAGGGACTTATAGCAATCAGCCCCAGCATTTT. Protein product: CATGAGTYSNQPQHF. The gene calls are TRBV6-1 and TRBJ1-5; tentative D call: TRBD1 (5 bases). V lost 10 bases and J 0 bases, leaving 16 bases between the germline ends. The CDR3 consists of 15 residues. CDR1 MNHNS and CDR2 SASEGT come from the germline V gene.

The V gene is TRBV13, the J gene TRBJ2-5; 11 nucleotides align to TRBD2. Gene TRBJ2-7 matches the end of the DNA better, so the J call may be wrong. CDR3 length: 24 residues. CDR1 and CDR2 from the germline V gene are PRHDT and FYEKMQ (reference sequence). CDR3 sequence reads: CASSRKAPGQVSIGLAGVTYEQYF. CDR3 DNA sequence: TGTGCCAGCAGCCGAAAAGCCCCGGGACAGGTCTCGATTGGACTAGCGGGCGTCACCTACGAGCAGTACTTC.

This chain's CDR3 is CASRTTGSEQFF. In nucleotides, the CDR3 is TGCGCCAGCAGGACGACAGGGAGTGAGCAGTTCTTC. The chain links TRBV5-1 to TRBJ2-1; 7 bases are shared with TRBD1. The junction had 5 bases not matched to a gene; V was cut back by 5 bases and J by 9 bases. Germline CDR1 is SGHRS and CDR2 is YFSETQ. The CDR3 has 12 residues.

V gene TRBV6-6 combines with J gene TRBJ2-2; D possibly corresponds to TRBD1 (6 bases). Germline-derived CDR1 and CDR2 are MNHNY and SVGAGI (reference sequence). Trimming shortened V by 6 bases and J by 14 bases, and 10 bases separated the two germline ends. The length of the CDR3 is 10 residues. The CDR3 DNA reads TGTGCCAGCAGCCAAGGGGGACTGTTTTTT. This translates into CASSQGGLFF.

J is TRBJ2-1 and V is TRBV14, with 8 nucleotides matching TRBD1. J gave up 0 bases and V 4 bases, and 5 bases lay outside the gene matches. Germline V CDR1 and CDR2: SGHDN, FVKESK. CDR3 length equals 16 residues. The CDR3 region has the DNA TGTGCCAGCAGCCGTCTTCAGGGGGCCTCCTACAATGAGCAGTTCTTC. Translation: CASSRLQGASYNEQFF.

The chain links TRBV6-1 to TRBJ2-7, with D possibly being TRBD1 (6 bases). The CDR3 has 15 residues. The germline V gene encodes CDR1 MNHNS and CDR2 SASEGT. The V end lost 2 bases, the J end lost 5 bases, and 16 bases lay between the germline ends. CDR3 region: CASSEQGQGLNEQYF. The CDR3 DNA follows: TGTGCCAGCAGTGAACAGGGGCAGGGGCTGAACGAGCAGTACTTC.

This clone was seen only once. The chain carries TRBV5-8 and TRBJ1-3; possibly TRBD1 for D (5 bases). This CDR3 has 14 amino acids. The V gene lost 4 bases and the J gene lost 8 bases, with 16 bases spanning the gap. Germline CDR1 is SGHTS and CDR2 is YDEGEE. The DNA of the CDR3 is TGTGCCAGCAGCCCTCGGGGGAGCGGGGACACCATATATTTT. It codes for CASSPRGSGDTIYF. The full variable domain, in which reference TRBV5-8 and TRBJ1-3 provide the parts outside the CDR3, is EAGVTQSPTHLIKTRGQQATLRCSPISGHTSVYWYQQALGLGLQFLLWYDEGEERNRGNFPPRFSGRQFPNYSSELNVNALELEDSALYLCASSPRGSGDTIYFGEGSWLTVV.

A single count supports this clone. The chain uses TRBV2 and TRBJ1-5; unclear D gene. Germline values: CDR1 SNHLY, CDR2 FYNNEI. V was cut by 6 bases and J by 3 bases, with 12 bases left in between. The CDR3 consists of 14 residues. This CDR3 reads CASSSQATNQPQHF. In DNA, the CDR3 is TGTGCCAGCAGCTCTCAGGCTACCAATCAGCCCCAGCATTTT.

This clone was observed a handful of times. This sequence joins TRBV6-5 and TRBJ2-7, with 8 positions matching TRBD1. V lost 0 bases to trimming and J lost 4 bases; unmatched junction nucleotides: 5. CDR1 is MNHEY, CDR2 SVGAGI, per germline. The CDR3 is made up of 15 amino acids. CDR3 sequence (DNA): TGTGCCAGCAGTTACTCCGGACAGGGTTGGTACGAGCAGTACTTC. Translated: CASSYSGQGWYEQYF.

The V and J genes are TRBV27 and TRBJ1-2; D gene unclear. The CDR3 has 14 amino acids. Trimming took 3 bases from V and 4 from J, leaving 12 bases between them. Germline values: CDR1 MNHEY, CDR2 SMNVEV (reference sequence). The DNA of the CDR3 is TGTGCCAGCAGTTTCGAGGGCCCTGGCTATGGCTACACCTTC. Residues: CASSFEGPGYGYTF.

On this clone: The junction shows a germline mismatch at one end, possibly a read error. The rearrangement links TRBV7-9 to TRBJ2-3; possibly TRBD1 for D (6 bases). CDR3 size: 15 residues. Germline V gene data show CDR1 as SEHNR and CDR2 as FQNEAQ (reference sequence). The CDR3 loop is CSSSLGQSFTDTQYF. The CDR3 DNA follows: TGTTCCAGCAGCTTAGGACAGTCCTTCACAGATACGCAGTATTTT.

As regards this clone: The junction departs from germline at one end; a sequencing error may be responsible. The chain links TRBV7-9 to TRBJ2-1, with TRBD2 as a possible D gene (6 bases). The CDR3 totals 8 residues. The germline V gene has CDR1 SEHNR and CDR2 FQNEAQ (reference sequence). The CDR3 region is CASSRLVF. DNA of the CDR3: TGTGCCAGCAGCAGACTAGTCTTC.

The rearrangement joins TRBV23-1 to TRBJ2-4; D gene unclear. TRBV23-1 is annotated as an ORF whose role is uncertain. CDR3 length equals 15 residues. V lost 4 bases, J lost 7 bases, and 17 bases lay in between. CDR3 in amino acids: CASSLRYLRGNIQYF. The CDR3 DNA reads TGCGCCAGCAGTCTCAGGTACCTCCGTGGCAACATTCAGTACTTC.

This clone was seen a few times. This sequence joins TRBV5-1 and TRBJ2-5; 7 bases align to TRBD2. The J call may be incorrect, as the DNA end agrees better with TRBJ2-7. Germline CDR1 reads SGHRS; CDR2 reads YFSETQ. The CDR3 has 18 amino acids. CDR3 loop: CASSLGGLYSGSSYEQYF. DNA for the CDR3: TGCGCCAGCAGCTTGGGGGGCCTCTATAGCGGGTCTTCCTACGAGCAGTACTTC.

CDR3 bases: TGTGCCAGCTCAGCGGGCACAGGGACAGAGACCCAGTACTTC. This gives the protein CASSAGTGTETQYF. The chain employs TRBV18 and TRBJ2-5; D may be TRBD1 (6 bases). Germline loops: CDR1 KGHSH, CDR2 LQKENI. CDR3 length: 14 amino acids. Trimming shortened V by 5 bases and J by 4 bases, and 14 bases separated the two germline ends. The complete variable domain, with remaining parts taken from reference TRBV18 and TRBJ2-5, reads NAGVMQNPRHLVRRRGQEARLRCSPMKGHSHVYWYRQLPEEGLKFMVYLQKENIIDESGMPKERFSAEFPKEGPSILRIQQVVRGDSAAYFCASSAGTGTETQYFGPGTRLLVL.

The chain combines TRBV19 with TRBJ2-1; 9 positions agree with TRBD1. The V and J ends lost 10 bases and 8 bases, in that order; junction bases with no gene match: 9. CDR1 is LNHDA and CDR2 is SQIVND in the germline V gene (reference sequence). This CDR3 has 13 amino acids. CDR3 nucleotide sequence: TGTGCCACCGGACAGGGGTATGGCTATGAGCAGTTCTTC. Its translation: CATGQGYGYEQFF.

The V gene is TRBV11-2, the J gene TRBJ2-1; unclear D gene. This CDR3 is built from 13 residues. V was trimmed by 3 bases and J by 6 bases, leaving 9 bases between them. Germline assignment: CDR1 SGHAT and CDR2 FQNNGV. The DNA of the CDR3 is TGTGCCAGCAGCTTTTACTACGCCAATGAGCAGTTCTTC. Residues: CASSFYYANEQFF.

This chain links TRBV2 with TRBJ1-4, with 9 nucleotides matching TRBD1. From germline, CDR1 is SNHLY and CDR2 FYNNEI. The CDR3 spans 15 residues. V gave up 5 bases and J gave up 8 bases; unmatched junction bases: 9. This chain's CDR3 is CASSYPGQGGEKLFF. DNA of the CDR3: TGTGCCAGCAGTTACCCGGGACAGGGTGGCGAAAAACTGTTTTTT.

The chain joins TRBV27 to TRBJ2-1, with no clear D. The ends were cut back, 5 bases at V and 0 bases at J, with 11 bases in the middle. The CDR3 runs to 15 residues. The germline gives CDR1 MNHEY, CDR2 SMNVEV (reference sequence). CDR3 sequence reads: CASSPSKSSYNEQFF. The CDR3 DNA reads TGTGCCAGCAGTCCCTCGAAGAGCTCCTACAATGAGCAGTTCTTC.

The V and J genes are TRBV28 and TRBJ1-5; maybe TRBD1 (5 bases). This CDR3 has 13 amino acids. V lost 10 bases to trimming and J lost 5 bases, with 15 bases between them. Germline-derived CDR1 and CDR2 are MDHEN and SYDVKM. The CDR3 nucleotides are TGTGCCACCTCCGGGACTCTCCATCAGCCCCAGCATTTT. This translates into CATSGTLHQPQHF.

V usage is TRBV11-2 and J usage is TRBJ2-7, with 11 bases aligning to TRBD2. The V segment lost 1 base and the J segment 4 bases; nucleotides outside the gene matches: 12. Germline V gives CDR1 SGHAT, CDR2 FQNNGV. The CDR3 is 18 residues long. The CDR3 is CASSLVIGLAGGIYEQYF. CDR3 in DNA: TGTGCCAGCAGCTTAGTAATAGGGCTAGCGGGAGGAATATACGAGCAGTACTTC.

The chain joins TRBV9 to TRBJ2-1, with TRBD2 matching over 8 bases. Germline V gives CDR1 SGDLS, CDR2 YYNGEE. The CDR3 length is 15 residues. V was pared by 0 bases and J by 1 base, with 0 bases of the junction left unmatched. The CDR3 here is CASSVVAGSYNEQFF. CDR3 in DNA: TGTGCCAGCAGCGTAGTAGCGGGATCCTACAATGAGCAGTTCTTC.